This T cell receptor beta chain came from a study of beta chain features in type 1 diabetes. Overall study findings and caveats: Over-representation of high TCR-expressing cells was a possible consequence of cDNA sequencing. Researchers report that Type 1 diabetes patients had moderately but significantly shorter TCRB CDR3s across all four CD4+ subsets.

Expressed TCRB transcripts were sequenced after all isolated RNA was converted to cDNA. Clones were sequenced by immunoSEQ multiplex PCR, and TCRdb holds only the in-frame ones, with some missing. The table lists about 160,000 clones, approximately 62% of them singletons. A remark on this clone: The target antigen is unknown.

The sequencing sample was made of naive CD4+ T cells from blood. The TCR was taken from a man in his thirties or forties with type 1 diabetes.

CDR3 nucleotides: TGTGCCAGCTCATTCGCCGGGACAGGGGGCCCGGAGACCCAGTACTTC. Encoded protein: CASSFAGTGGPETQYF. The chain recombines TRBV18 with TRBJ2-5, with 12 bases aligning to TRBD1. The V gene end was trimmed by 5 bases and the J gene end by 5 bases; junction bases not matched to a gene: 9. The CDR3 extends over 16 amino acids. Germline-derived CDR1 and CDR2 are KGHSH and LQKENI.